This T cell receptor (beta chain) was recorded in a study of blood T cell repertoires in COVID-19. Using immunoSEQ multiplex PCR, the repertoire was profiled, and TCRdb retains in-frame clones only, with some absent. In the table there are about 210,000 clones, over 75% of which are singletons. The TCR was taken from a man aged 35 to 55 who had recovered from COVID-19. The sequencing input was PBMCs or T cells enriched from blood (not recorded which).

The CDR3, as DNA: TGTGCCAGCAGCTTAGTTTGGGGCGGACGTACTGAAGCTTTCTTT. Residues: CASSLVWGGRTEAFF. The chain joins TRBV7-2 to TRBJ1-1, with a weak D call TRBD1 (5 bases). This CDR3 is built from 15 residues. Germline V gene sequence: CDR1 SGHTA, CDR2 FQGNSA. V lost 1 base and J lost 5, with 14 bases in between.